This TCR beta chain was identified in a study of shared T cell receptors in the human thymus. The assay was immunoSEQ multiplex PCR, and TCRdb's table has in-frame clones only and misses some. The table shows hundreds of thousands of clones, with 80% to 90% occurring only once. Germline V gene lookup returns CDR1 SGHTA and CDR2 FQGNSA. The CDR3 spans 16 residues. Trimming cost V 5 bases and J 7 bases, with 22 bases left between them. The same sample was also used in a study of human thymus T cells. That paper adds: Donors were healthy Finnish babies undergoing corrective operations for congenital heart defects. Obtained as resections during corrective heart surgery, the thymus tissue was then studied. Reports from related research described highly overlapping thymic repertoires among unrelated individuals.

The V call is TRBV7-2, the J call TRBJ2-3; D is possibly TRBD2 (5 bases). Sequencing input: thymocytes. This TCR was recovered from a girl under two years old with a congenital heart defect. This CDR3 is CASSVRAPRRRYTQYF. The CDR3 region has the DNA TGTGCCAGCAGCGTGCGGGCCCCCCGACGTCGGTATACGCAGTATTTT.